Listed below are T cell receptor beta chains from one sample, sequenced in a study of cytomegalovirus exposure and HLA in healthy donors. TCRdb's table, derived via immunoSEQ multiplex PCR, lists solely in-frame clones and lacks some. This sample has 100,000 to 150,000 clones; 77% occur once, and the top ten carry 9.5% to 15%. Sequencing was done on a sample of PBMCs. All receptors derive from a woman aged 40 to 55 in good health and CMV-seropositive. Both conserved end residues are part of each CDR3. A D gene is named only where the DNA matches it firmly. Size values are once, few and many counts, or a class for expanded clones, and some rows have none.

j_call: TRBJ2-7
d_call: TRBD2
v_call: TRBV14
clone_size: NA
cdr3_aa: CASSQGGGDKAYEQYF
cdr3_nt: TGTGCCAGCAGCCAAGGGGGAGGGGATAAGGCCTACGAGCAGTACTTC

j_call: TRBJ2-3
d_call: NA
v_call: TRBV7-9
clone_size: NA
cdr3_aa: CASSLIPTSTDTQYF
cdr3_nt: TGTGCCAGCAGCTTAATCCCGACTAGCACAGATACGCAGTATTTT

j_call: TRBJ2-1
d_call: TRBD1
v_call: TRBV6-5
clone_size: NA
cdr3_aa: CASSSRGPYNEQFF
cdr3_nt: TGTGCCAGCAGTTCCAGGGGGCCTTACAATGAGCAGTTCTTC

j_call: TRBJ1-3
d_call: TRBD1
v_call: TRBV5-1
clone_size: NA
cdr3_aa: CASSAGTGPESGNTIYF
cdr3_nt: TGCGCCAGCAGCGCCGGGACAGGGCCAGAGTCTGGAAACACCATATATTTT

j_call: TRBJ2-3
d_call: NA
v_call: TRBV7-2
clone_size: NA
cdr3_aa: CASSLGLATDTQYF
cdr3_nt: TGTGCCAGCAGCTTAGGTCTAGCGACAGATACGCAGTATTTT

j_call: TRBJ2-2
d_call: TRBD2
v_call: TRBV7-3
clone_size: NA
cdr3_aa: CASSRGGSRVSTGELFF
cdr3_nt: TGTGCTTCCTCTCGGGGGGGTTCGAGAGTCAGCACCGGGGAGCTGTTTTTT

j_call: TRBJ1-1
d_call: NA
v_call: TRBV19
clone_size: many
cdr3_aa: CASSGEQGIGTEAFF
cdr3_nt: TGTGCCAGTAGCGGGGAACAGGGAATTGGTACTGAAGCTTTCTTT

j_call: TRBJ2-7
d_call: NA
v_call: TRBV6-1
clone_size: NA
cdr3_aa: CASSEAPGSVLEQYF
cdr3_nt: TGTGCCAGCAGTGAAGCGCCGGGATCCGTTCTCGAGCAGTACTTC

j_call: TRBJ2-1
d_call: NA
v_call: TRBV9
clone_size: once
cdr3_aa: CASSVDNSYNEQFF
cdr3_nt: TGTGCCAGCAGCGTAGATAACTCCTACAATGAGCAGTTCTTC

j_call: TRBJ2-1
d_call: TRBD2
v_call: TRBV28
clone_size: NA
cdr3_aa: CASSPPLLAGGNEQFF
cdr3_nt: TGTGCCAGCAGTCCCCCCCTACTAGCGGGAGGGAATGAGCAGTTCTTC

j_call: TRBJ2-3
d_call: TRBD1
v_call: TRBV13
clone_size: NA
cdr3_aa: CASSSSDGQGEGSTDTQYF
cdr3_nt: TGTGCCAGCAGCTCCTCAGATGGACAGGGCGAGGGGAGCACAGATACGCAGTATTTT

j_call: TRBJ2-5
d_call: NA
v_call: TRBV6-5
clone_size: NA
cdr3_aa: CASSYSLTGKETQYF
cdr3_nt: TGTGCCAGCAGTTACTCCCTTACAGGGAAAGAGACCCAGTACTTC

j_call: TRBJ1-1
d_call: NA
v_call: TRBV2
clone_size: NA
cdr3_aa: CASSERLRGRGAFF
cdr3_nt: TGTGCCAGCAGTGAACGCCTAAGGGGTCGCGGAGCTTTCTTT

j_call: TRBJ2-1
d_call: TRBD2
v_call: TRBV19
clone_size: NA
cdr3_aa: CASSGGGGSGRNEQFF
cdr3_nt: TGTGCCAGTAGTGGTGGGGGGGGTAGCGGGAGGAATGAGCAGTTCTTC

j_call: TRBJ2-1
d_call: NA
v_call: TRBV2
clone_size: NA
cdr3_aa: CASSEGPSARTSEQFF
cdr3_nt: TGTGCCAGCAGTGAAGGCCCTAGCGCCAGAACGAGTGAGCAGTTCTTC

j_call: TRBJ2-7
d_call: TRBD1
v_call: TRBV5-1
clone_size: NA
cdr3_aa: CASRNYRGETYEQYF
cdr3_nt: TGCGCCAGCCGAAACTACAGGGGAGAGACCTACGAGCAGTACTTC

j_call: TRBJ2-2
d_call: NA
v_call: TRBV6-6
clone_size: NA
cdr3_aa: CASRHTLKLDTGELFF
cdr3_nt: TGTGCCAGCAGGCACACACTAAAACTCGACACCGGGGAGCTGTTTTTT

j_call: TRBJ2-1
d_call: TRBD2
v_call: TRBV7-6
clone_size: NA
cdr3_aa: CASSSSGMRENEQFF
cdr3_nt: TGTGCCAGCAGTTCCAGCGGGATGAGAGAAAATGAGCAGTTCTTC

j_call: TRBJ1-1
d_call: NA
v_call: TRBV29-1
clone_size: once
cdr3_aa: CSSLGRGVAFF
cdr3_nt: TGCAGCTCTCTAGGGAGGGGGGTGGCTTTCTTT

j_call: TRBJ1-5
d_call: NA
v_call: TRBV7-2
clone_size: few
cdr3_aa: CASSLGVGRLNQPQHF
cdr3_nt: TGTGCCAGCAGCTTAGGGGTAGGGAGGTTAAATCAGCCCCAGCATTTT

j_call: TRBJ2-3
d_call: TRBD2
v_call: TRBV7-6
clone_size: few
cdr3_aa: CASSLASGKRGDTQYF
cdr3_nt: TGTGCCAGCAGCTTAGCTAGCGGGAAGAGAGGAGATACGCAGTATTTT

j_call: TRBJ2-7
d_call: NA
v_call: TRBV19
clone_size: NA
cdr3_aa: CASSRFKGEEEQYF
cdr3_nt: TGTGCCAGTAGCAGGTTTAAGGGAGAGGAAGAGCAGTACTTC

j_call: TRBJ2-1
d_call: TRBD2
v_call: TRBV9
clone_size: NA
cdr3_aa: CASSVLAASYNEQFF
cdr3_nt: TGTGCCAGCAGCGTCCTAGCGGCCTCCTACAATGAGCAGTTCTTC

j_call: TRBJ2-7
d_call: NA
v_call: TRBV6-1
clone_size: NA
cdr3_aa: CASRGGASGGYEQYF
cdr3_nt: TGTGCCAGCCGAGGGGGAGCTAGCGGTGGTTACGAGCAGTACTTC

j_call: TRBJ2-1
d_call: NA
v_call: TRBV7-9
clone_size: NA
cdr3_aa: CASSLGRDEQFF
cdr3_nt: TGTGCCAGCAGCTTAGGTCGGGATGAGCAGTTCTTC

j_call: TRBJ1-2
d_call: NA
v_call: TRBV28
clone_size: once
cdr3_aa: CASSLPSPTGGGYTF
cdr3_nt: TGTGCCAGCAGTTTGCCCAGCCCGACAGGAGGCGGCTACACCTTC

j_call: TRBJ2-7
d_call: TRBD2
v_call: TRBV28
clone_size: NA
cdr3_aa: CASSRSGRRNEQYF
cdr3_nt: TGTGCCAGCAGTCGGAGCGGGAGGCGAAACGAGCAGTACTTC

j_call: TRBJ1-1
d_call: NA
v_call: TRBV28
clone_size: NA
cdr3_aa: CASSLSANARTEAFF
cdr3_nt: TGTGCCAGCAGTTTGTCGGCGAACGCGAGGACTGAAGCTTTCTTT

j_call: TRBJ1-4
d_call: TRBD1
v_call: TRBV7-9
clone_size: NA
cdr3_aa: CASSLTGTGSPLAGEKLFF
cdr3_nt: TGTGCCAGCAGCCTTACGGGGACAGGGAGCCCCTTAGCGGGGGAAAAACTGTTTTTT

j_call: TRBJ2-7
d_call: NA
v_call: TRBV7-2
clone_size: NA
cdr3_aa: CASSSSGPYEQYF
cdr3_nt: TGTGCCAGCAGCTCGAGCGGGCCCTACGAGCAGTACTTC

j_call: TRBJ2-2
d_call: NA
v_call: TRBV6-5
clone_size: NA
cdr3_aa: CASRRQDAGELFF
cdr3_nt: TGTGCCAGCAGACGTCAGGATGCCGGGGAGCTGTTTTTT

j_call: TRBJ2-3
d_call: NA
v_call: TRBV19
clone_size: NA
cdr3_aa: CASTSLGRPGDTQYF
cdr3_nt: TGTGCCAGTACCTCTCTCGGACGGCCGGGGGATACGCAGTATTTT

j_call: TRBJ2-1
d_call: NA
v_call: TRBV5-1
clone_size: NA
cdr3_aa: CASSRTDSYNEQFF
cdr3_nt: TGCGCCAGCAGCCGAACAGACTCCTACAATGAGCAGTTCTTC